This T cell receptor beta chain was observed in a study of identical twins. TCRdb independently ran MiXCR on the 5' RACE reads; one entry per CDR3 protein. The sample holds approximately 210,000 distinct CDR3 sequences, approximately 16% seen once. The data were also submitted as part of a second study, on T cells expressing NK-cell markers.

The material sequenced was CD8+ T cells sorted from blood. This sequence was found in a woman aged 18-29 years in good health.

The CDR3 reads CSAGAGTYEQYF. The CDR3 coding sequence is TGCAGTGCGGGGGCAGGGACCTACGAGCAGTACTTC. V usage is TRBV20-1 and J usage is TRBJ2-7; D perhaps matches TRBD1 (6 bases). The CDR3 spans 12 residues. Germline CDR1 reads DFQATT; CDR2 reads SNEGSKA (reference sequence). V was clipped by 6 bases and J by 2 bases, with 11 bases between them.